This T cell receptor (beta chain) was profiled in a study of blood T cells in healthy people across ages (dated by TCRdb to the mid-2010s). General notes on the study: In model experiments, roughly one uniquely barcoded TCR beta cDNA molecule per two T cells was captured by template switching. The study measured age-related changes in TCR beta repertoire diversity using deep sequencing normalized with unique cDNA molecular identifiers. For two donors (one aged 18 to 29 and one aged 80 or older), the study analyzed two additional independent replicas of 1 million unique cDNA reads from the same blood draw. Donors of different ages were randomly distributed across sequencing lanes to avoid experimental bias. The donors were divided into four age groups: young (average about 15 years), middle-aged (under 40), aged (about 60) and long-lived (more than 75). The research as a whole found: The CMV infection status of donors was not known, potentially confounding age-related changes in expanded clonotypes. Observed TCR beta diversity per million T cells fell roughly linearly with age, and a significant reduction was already apparent by age roughly 40. Estimates of total diversity based on one million sequenced T cells were considered lower bounds and underestimates. Because profiling used bulk unsorted PBMCs, naive and antigen-experienced compartments could not be compared conclusively. Compared with the aged group, more naive CD4+ T cells, fewer expanded clones and increased TCR diversity were shown by the long-lived group, suggesting age selection. There was a strong correlation between observed TCR beta diversity and the percentage of naive T cells measured by flow cytometry.

The method was 5' RACE. Sequencing relied on an Illumina HiSeq 2500. A second PCR of about 6 to 12 cycles was performed with a sample-barcoded 5' primer and a J-beta primer mix. A unique molecular identifier was introduced onto each TCR beta cDNA molecule by a template-switch 5' adaptor carrying 12 random nucleotides. At least 2.5 million CDR3-containing paired-end reads were obtained from each sample. All of the RNA was converted into first-strand cDNA using the Mint cDNA synthesis kit, with a TRBC-specific oligonucleotide serving as the primer. Following uracil-DNA glycosylase treatment, all cDNA underwent a first 18-cycle PCR with the universal primers M1SS and BC2_uni_R. On the study's bioinformatics: Normalization of each sample was performed by random selection of 1 million high-quality reads, each carrying a distinct molecular identifier. Reads sharing molecular identifiers were discarded rather than binned into consensus sequences. MiTCR, with a Q25 quality threshold and the strictest error-elimination algorithm, was used for CDR3 identification, clonotype clustering and error correction. A nonparametric unseen species model using Euler transformation provided a lower-bound estimate of total TCR beta diversity. Clones were called with MiXCR by TCRdb after fastp trimmed the public reads at Q25, and only in-frame beta chains were retained. When rows share a CDR3 protein, they turn into one entry using the most common DNA and genes. The V and J calls, along with clone size, are taken from TCRdb and not from the paper's own processing. This sample holds 1,500,000 or so distinct CDR3 sequences; less than 45% were observed only once. The ten biggest clones cover roughly 3.7% of the sample.

From the cysteine up to the phenylalanine, the CDR3 has a length of 15 residues. Just CDR3 DNA is preserved here, 45 bases in frame from base 1. CDR1 SQVTM and CDR2 ANQGSEA are derived from the germline V gene. The donors were roughly 40 Caucasian individuals from Russia, aged 6 to 90 years, who were systemically healthy. Each donor gave ten milliliters of peripheral blood, collected into EDTA-treated Vacutainer tubes. PBMCs were isolated by Ficoll-Paque density-gradient centrifugation, with at least 7 million obtained per sample. Total RNA was extracted from PBMCs with Trizol reagent, with at least 6 micrograms obtained per sample. The percentages of naive CD45RAhigh/CD27high T cells were determined by flow cytometry on a PBMC aliquot from every donor. Note on this clonotype: Its antigen remains undetermined. Per-nucleotide qualities are absent, and no much larger clonotype sits a single base away.

The origin of this receptor is a woman under 30 in good health. The source material was blood. This sequence uses TRBV29-1 and TRBJ2-7; 14 bases in the junction line up with TRBD2. The J call may be in error: the DNA end matches TRBJ2-5 better. The sequenced DNA is TGCAGCGTAGCTAGGACTAGCGGGAGGATAGAGACCCAGTACTTC. This gives the protein CSVARTSGRIETQYF.